Detailed here is one TCR beta chain. Only in-frame clones appear in the TCRdb table, and some are missing; sequencing was by immunoSEQ multiplex PCR. The table includes about 200,000 clones, 84% detected once. The data are from a study of blood T cell repertoires in COVID-19. About the study: Samples came from the United States, Italy and Spain, spanning acute and convalescent COVID-19. PBMCs, B-cell-depleted T cells, or T cells provided the cDNA or gDNA that made up the material.

Sequenced sample: peripheral blood. This receptor was obtained from a woman aged 70-85 years with active or convalescent COVID-19.

The CDR3, as DNA: TGTGCCAGCAGTGAACAAAACTACGAGCAGTACTTC. It translates to CASSEQNYEQYF. The V call is TRBV2, the J call TRBJ2-7, with D unclear. This CDR3 is built from 12 residues. The ends were cut back, 2 bases at V and 3 bases at J, with 5 bases in the middle. Germline CDR1 and CDR2: SNHLY and FYNNEI.